Below, one T cell receptor beta chain is given with its context. The record originates from a study of T cell repertoires in cytomegalovirus infection. From the reads, TCRdb called clonotypes with MiXCR, one entry per CDR3 protein. The sample holds roughly 760,000 distinct CDR3 sequences, 35% seen once. Deletions cut 4 bases from V and 4 bases from J, with 12 bases between. This CDR3 is built from 13 residues. Germline-derived CDR1 and CDR2 are SGDLS and YYNGEE. The TCR sequence derives from a human donor in good health (CMV status not recorded). Some clones in this sample may be carry-over from other donors' samples. The chain recombines TRBV9 with TRBJ2-7; D is ambiguous. The sample was PBMCs. The CDR3 DNA is TGTGCCAGCAGCAACCGCCCGGGTTACGAGCAGTACTTC. Translated, it gives CASSNRPGYEQYF.